A selection of T cell receptor beta chains follows, all from one sample in a study of response to subunit inactivated influenza vaccine. TCRdb independently ran MiXCR on the RT-PCR reads; one entry per CDR3 protein. The table has roughly 760,000 distinct CDR3 sequences, 21% seen once. The sequences come from PBMCs from blood, collected roughly 5 days after vaccination. Receptors originate from a man over 45 who received an inactivated influenza vaccine. Each CDR3 is given without its conserved first and last residue. Fields, in order: V gene, J gene, CDR3 protein.

TRBV4-1	TRBJ2-1	ASSQLGLGGNEQF
TRBV7-9	TRBJ2-4	ASSTILGPNIQY
TRBV10-3	TRBJ2-1	ATRSDGTKGDEQF
TRBV29-1	TRBJ1-2	SVDRARDTTNYGYT
TRBV6-5	TRBJ1-6	ASSYSRDSYNSPLH
TRBV12-3/TRBV12-4	TRBJ2-5	ASSFFRDQETQY
TRBV4-3	TRBJ1-6	ASSQDSENSPLH
TRBV28	TRBJ2-7	ASNPGRQTKQY
TRBV20-1	TRBJ2-1	SARPGLEYDEQF
TRBV12-3/TRBV12-4	TRBJ2-1	ASSLGPFSGSHNEQF
TRBV12-3/TRBV12-4	TRBJ2-5	ASSLFGRKETQY
TRBV6-2/TRBV6-3	TRBJ2-4	ASSYSKGEEAKNIQY
TRBV24-1	TRBJ2-2	ATGPDTRTGELF
TRBV20-1	TRBJ2-3	SARGRETDTQY
TRBV20-1	TRBJ2-7	SARLGGDSAQY
TRBV7-9	TRBJ1-1	ASSLAGNTEAF
TRBV5-1	TRBJ1-3	ASSWGTPGNTIY
TRBV15	TRBJ1-6	ATSRTGLDSPLH
TRBV5-6	TRBJ1-2	ASSLQQGASGYT
TRBV7-2	TRBJ2-1	ASSLGPMISAGNEQF
TRBV7-2	TRBJ2-1	ASSSTGQIGNEQF
TRBV7-9	TRBJ2-1	ASSFGKADNEQF
TRBV7-3	TRBJ2-1	ASSLIWRENYNEQF
TRBV4-3	TRBJ2-3	ASSQQMTRVTTDTQY
TRBV10-3	TRBJ1-6	AISDGDKGYNSPLH
TRBV12-5	TRBJ2-7	ATSGAGYEQY
TRBV11-2	TRBJ2-2	ASSFTSGTSANTGELF
TRBV12-3/TRBV12-4	TRBJ1-1	ASSFGHRNTEAF
TRBV29-1	TRBJ2-7	SVGRGGSRDYYEQY
TRBV4-3	TRBJ2-3	ASSQDPKSTDTQY
TRBV20-1	TRBJ2-3	SVRAYTDTQY
TRBV20-1	TRBJ1-3	SASVVGNSGNTIY
TRBV15	TRBJ2-3	ATSRAGTGLDTQY
TRBV20-1	TRBJ2-7	SARVGSQSQQY
TRBV11-2	TRBJ1-3	ASSPNTGFRNTIY
TRBV6-1	TRBJ2-3	ASSAGLAGGPDTQY
TRBV20-1	TRBJ2-3	SPQQGGGSGTDTQY
TRBV4-3	TRBJ2-7	ASSQEGLGVYEQY
TRBV20-1	TRBJ2-3	SARDLGRAMTDTQY
TRBV20-1	TRBJ2-1	SANSLTPGLAGDNEQF
TRBV20-1	TRBJ1-5	SARGFNQPQH
TRBV3-1	TRBJ2-7	ASSQDYRREQY
TRBV10-3	TRBJ1-5	AISESGHSLIQPQH
TRBV12-3/TRBV12-4	TRBJ2-1	ASSLEGAYNEQF
TRBV7-2	TRBJ1-6	ASSHGVGALH
TRBV12-3/TRBV12-4	TRBJ2-1	ASSSTIQGGRDEQF
TRBV12-3/TRBV12-4	TRBJ2-4	ASSSSFSGDQNIQY
TRBV12-3/TRBV12-4	TRBJ1-4	ASSYLDRVLNEKLF
TRBV25-1	TRBJ2-5	ASSEFSGGSQETQY
TRBV7-2	TRBJ2-7	ASSFPTGGSSYEQY
TRBV24-1	TRBJ2-1	ATSDFPSGRASEQF
TRBV5-6	TRBJ2-7	ASSLRAGGTSYEQY
TRBV12-3/TRBV12-4	TRBJ1-5	ASSLARGGQPQH
TRBV20-1	TRBJ1-2	SAREVGAGYGYT
TRBV20-1	TRBJ2-5	SAIADQETQY